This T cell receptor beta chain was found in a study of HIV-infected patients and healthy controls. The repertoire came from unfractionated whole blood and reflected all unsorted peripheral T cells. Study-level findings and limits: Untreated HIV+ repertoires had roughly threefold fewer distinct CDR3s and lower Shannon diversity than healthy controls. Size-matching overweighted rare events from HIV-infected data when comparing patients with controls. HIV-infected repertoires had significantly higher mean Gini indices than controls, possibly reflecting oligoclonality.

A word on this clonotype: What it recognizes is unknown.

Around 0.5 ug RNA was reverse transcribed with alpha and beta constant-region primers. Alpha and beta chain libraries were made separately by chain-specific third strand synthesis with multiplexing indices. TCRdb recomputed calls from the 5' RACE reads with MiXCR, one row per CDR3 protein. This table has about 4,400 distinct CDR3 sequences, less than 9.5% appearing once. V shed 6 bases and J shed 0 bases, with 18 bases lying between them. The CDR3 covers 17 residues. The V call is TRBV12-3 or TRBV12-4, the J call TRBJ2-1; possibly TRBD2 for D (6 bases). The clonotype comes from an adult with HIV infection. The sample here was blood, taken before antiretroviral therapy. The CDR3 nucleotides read TGTGCCAGCAGCCCCCGGACGGGGGACGACTCCTACAATGAGCAGTTCTTC. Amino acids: CASSPRTGDDSYNEQFF.